These 27 T cell receptor beta chains originate from one sample sequenced in a study of regulatory and conventional T cells in breast cancer. TCRdb re-derived calls from the PCR reads in MiXCR, one entry per CDR3 protein. Of more than 500 distinct CDR3 sequences listed, 45% to 60% are singletons. Sequenced sample: conventional T cells from blood. These receptors were collected from a female donor with breast cancer.

This chain joins TRBV7-2 and TRBJ1-1, with D unresolved. Germline values: CDR1 SGHTA, CDR2 FQGNSA. This CDR3 has 17 amino acids. V was trimmed by 0 bases and J by 1 base, leaving 15 bases between them. The chain's CDR3 is CASSLAFVVGENTEAFF. The DNA for the CDR3 is TGTGCCAGCAGCTTAGCCTTCGTAGTGGGAGAGAACACTGAAGCTTTCTTT.

This sequence joins TRBV12-3 or TRBV12-4 and TRBJ2-7; weak D call: TRBD2 (5 bases). There are 15 residues in the CDR3. V dropped 3 bases and J dropped 0 bases, with 12 bases sitting between them. The CDR3 loop is CASSLGGPYSYEQYF. The CDR3 nucleotides read TGTGCCAGCAGTTTGGGCGGGCCCTACTCCTACGAGCAGTACTTC.

This chain links TRBV2 with TRBJ1-5; 8 bases match TRBD1. The CDR3 is 16 amino acids. Germline CDR1 is SNHLY and CDR2 is FYNNEI. The junction had 12 bases not matched to a gene; V was cut back by 5 bases and J by 6 bases. CDR3 sequence (DNA): TGTGCCAGCAGTACTGAGCAGGGGGCTGGGGTTCAGCCCCAGCATTTT. This encodes CASSTEQGAGVQPQHF. Supplemented by reference TRBV2 and TRBJ1-5, the full variable domain reads EPEVTQTPSHQVTQMGQEVILRCVPISNHLYFYWYRQILGQKVEFLVSFYNNEISEKSEIFDDQFSVERPDGSNFTLKIRSTKLEDSAMYFCASSTEQGAGVQPQHFGDGTRLSIL.

The chain joins TRBV12-3 or TRBV12-4 to TRBJ2-7; 7 nucleotides align to TRBD1. V dropped 1 base and J dropped 2; count of bases not matched to a gene: 5. This CDR3 spans 15 amino acids. The chain's CDR3 is CASSLGQGNTYEQYF. CDR3 DNA sequence: TGTGCCAGCAGTTTAGGACAGGGTAATACCTACGAGCAGTACTTC.

The rearrangement links TRBV11-2 to TRBJ2-1, with D perhaps matching TRBD1 (5 bases). This CDR3 is built from 13 residues. V dropped 1 base and J dropped 5 bases, with 6 bases sitting between them. Germline lookup yields CDR1 SGHAT and CDR2 FQNNGV. The CDR3 region is CASSLGGDNEQFF. The CDR3, as DNA: TGTGCCAGCAGCTTAGGGGGCGACAATGAGCAGTTCTTC.

This clonotype has a handful of counts. The chain couples TRBV29-1 to TRBJ2-7; 7 positions agree with TRBD2. Germline V gene sequence: CDR1 SQVTM, CDR2 ANQGSEA. The V gene end was trimmed by 7 bases and the J gene end by 5 bases; junction bases not matched to a gene: 8. This CDR3 has 12 amino acids. In DNA form, the CDR3 reads TGCAGCGCCCGGGGGGTAGGCCACGAGCAGTACTTC. Amino acids: CSARGVGHEQYF.

The CDR3 bases are TGTGCCAGCACCGGCGGACTATCCCGGGATACGCAGTATTTT. Translating it yields CASTGGLSRDTQYF. V and J are TRBV6-2 or TRBV6-3 and TRBJ2-3, with D possibly being TRBD2 (6 bases). Germline V gives CDR1 MNHEY, CDR2 SVGEGT. The CDR3 runs 14 residues. With 7 bases removed from V and 6 bases from J, the gap between germline ends came to 17 bases.

The gene calls are TRBV20-1 and TRBJ2-1; D remains unclear. Germline CDR1 DFQATT, CDR2 SNEGSKA (reference sequence). V dropped 0 bases and J dropped 2 bases, with 14 bases sitting between them. This CDR3 region has 16 residues. DNA for the CDR3: TGCAGTGCTAGAGATTTGAGTACCAGACCCTACAATGAGCAGTTCTTC. It yields the protein CSARDLSTRPYNEQFF.

The chain couples TRBV7-9 to TRBJ1-6; possible D gene TRBD1, 6 bases. CDR1 and CDR2 from the germline V gene are SEHNR and FQNEAQ (reference sequence). The CDR3 has 15 amino acids. V was cut by 3 bases and J by 7 bases, with 13 bases left in between. The CDR3 sequence is CASSFETGANSPLHF. CDR3 bases: TGTGCCAGCAGCTTCGAGACAGGTGCGAATTCACCCCTCCACTTT.

The table lists this clonotype with a few counts. V is TRBV21-1 and J is TRBJ1-5. TRBV21-1 corresponds to a pseudogene. This CDR3 is 13 amino acids long. In nucleotides, the CDR3 is TGTGCCAGCAGCAAACAGGTCAATCAGCCCCAGCATTTT. It translates to CASSKQVNQPQHF.

This clonotype was counted between two and nine times. The rearrangement links TRBV20-1 to TRBJ1-1; 7 bases are shared with TRBD1. Germline values: CDR1 DFQATT, CDR2 SNEGSKA (reference sequence). V lost 3 bases to trimming and J lost 1 base; unmatched junction nucleotides: 8. CDR3 length equals 15 residues. The CDR3 loop is CSARSDREENTEAFF. The CDR3 region has the DNA TGCAGTGCTAGGTCCGACAGGGAGGAGAACACTGAAGCTTTCTTT.

The chain combines TRBV7-2 with TRBJ2-7, with D perhaps TRBD2 (5 bases). Trimming took off 1 base at V and 3 bases at J, with 19 bases between the two ends. Germline V gene sequence: CDR1 SGHTA, CDR2 FQGNSA. CDR3 size: 17 residues. As DNA, the CDR3 is TGTGCCAGCAGCTTAGGGAGGTGGGGTGACTCAAGCTACGAGCAGTACTTC. Translating it yields CASSLGRWGDSSYEQYF.

This sequence joins TRBV7-8 and TRBJ2-5; no firm D call. CDR1 SGHVS and CDR2 FQNEAQ come from the germline V gene. The CDR3 is 14 residues long. V was pared by 1 base and J by 2 bases, with 8 bases between. In nucleotides, the CDR3 is TGTGCCAGCAGCTTAGTGGTGAAGCAAGAGACCCAGTACTTC. Translated, it gives CASSLVVKQETQYF.

The genes are TRBV12-3 or TRBV12-4 and TRBJ2-5; D possibly corresponds to TRBD1 (5 bases). V gave up 3 bases and J gave up 7 bases, with 18 bases separating them. CDR3 length: 15 amino acids. The CDR3 coding sequence is TGTGCCAGCAGTTTTGATGGGCAGGGTGAAGGGACCCAGTACTTC. It specifies CASSFDGQGEGTQYF.

V gene TRBV18 combines with J gene TRBJ2-5, with D perhaps matching TRBD1 (6 bases). The CDR3 length is 15 residues. Per germline, CDR1 KGHSH and CDR2 LQKENI. V lost 5 bases to trimming and J lost 2 bases, with 15 bases between them. The CDR3 protein is CASSTQSTGQETQYF. CDR3 DNA: TGTGCCAGCTCAACTCAATCCACAGGGCAAGAGACCCAGTACTTC.

This clonotype was seen a few times. The rearrangement uses TRBV20-1 and TRBJ2-5; 14 nucleotides align to TRBD2. This CDR3 comprises 14 residues. The V and J ends lost 4 bases and 6 bases, in that order; junction bases with no gene match: 4. Germline loops: CDR1 DFQATT, CDR2 SNEGSKA (reference sequence). The CDR3 loop is CSATGLAGVQTQYF. CDR3 in DNA: TGCAGTGCTACGGGACTAGCGGGAGTTCAGACCCAGTACTTC.

This clonotype was detected only a few times. The V gene is TRBV29-1, the J gene TRBJ1-3; no clear D. The CDR3 loop spans 11 amino acids. CDR1 is SQVTM, CDR2 ANQGSEA, per germline. With 8 bases removed from V and 4 bases from J, the gap between germline ends came to 9 bases. The CDR3 protein is CSSWSGNTIYF. The CDR3 DNA reads as TGCAGCTCCTGGTCGGGAAACACCATATATTTT.

The CDR3 spells CASSEGRTIYNSPLHF. In DNA, the CDR3 is TGTGCCAGCAGTGAAGGGCGCACAATCTATAATTCACCCCTCCACTTT. The rearrangement uses TRBV6-1 and TRBJ1-6; D is unresolved. The length of the CDR3 is 16 residues. CDR1 is MNHNS, CDR2 SASEGT, per germline. V lost 1 base and J lost 3, with 10 bases in between.

This CDR3 reads CASSQVHNRGRVHEQYF. The CDR3 nucleotides read TGCGCCAGCAGCCAAGTACATAACAGGGGGCGCGTCCACGAGCAGTACTTC. J is TRBJ2-7 and V is TRBV4-1, with 9 bases fitting TRBD1. V lost 1 base and J lost 5; bases outside the gene matches: 12. Germline CDR1 and CDR2: MGHRA and YSYEKL. This CDR3 region has 17 residues.

Of note for this clonotype: The junction does not match germline at one end; this may be a read error. The chain uses TRBV6-1 and TRBJ1-1, with D perhaps TRBD1 (5 bases). Germline-derived CDR1 and CDR2 are MNHNS and SASEGT. This CDR3 contains 11 residues. The CDR3 here is CASRSRDSSRF. The DNA of the CDR3 is TGTGCCAGCCGTAGCCGGGACTCCTCTCGGTTT.

The rearrangement joins TRBV2 to TRBJ2-5, with D unresolved. The CDR3 extends over 13 amino acids. Deletions cut 10 bases from V and 5 bases from J, with 17 bases between. CDR1 is SNHLY and CDR2 is FYNNEI in the germline V gene. CDR3 coding DNA: TGTGCCACCAGAAAGGAGTCGGGCGAGACCCAGTACTTC. Its protein is CATRKESGETQYF. The variable domain in full, completed from reference TRBV2 and TRBJ2-5, reads EPEVTQTPSHQVTQMGQEVILRCVPISNHLYFYWYRQILGQKVEFLVSFYNNEISEKSEIFDDQFSVERPDGSNFTLKIRSTKLEDSAMYFCATRKESGETQYFGPGTRLLVL.

The CDR3 region is CASSFTGTPYEQYF. The DNA of the CDR3 is TGTGCCAGCAGCTTTACCGGGACACCTTACGAGCAGTACTTC. This sequence joins TRBV7-2 and TRBJ2-7; D perhaps matches TRBD1 (6 bases). The germline V gene encodes CDR1 SGHTA and CDR2 FQGNSA. This CDR3 spans 14 amino acids. V was shortened by 3 bases and J by 4 bases, with 13 bases between the two germline ends.

This clonotype was seen only a few times. CDR3 DNA: TGTGCCACCAGTGAAGCTAGCGGAAACATTCAGTACTTC. Its translation: CATSEASGNIQYF. The chain recombines TRBV24-1 with TRBJ2-4; 7 bases are shared with TRBD2. The CDR3 has 13 residues. Germline V lookup: CDR1 KGHDR, CDR2 SFDVKD. J was trimmed by 6 bases and V by 4 bases; bases with no gene match: 2.

This rearrangement joins TRBV5-1 to TRBJ2-1; D is unresolved. This CDR3 comprises 13 residues. Trimming pared 5 bases from V and 4 bases from J, leaving 10 bases between. CDR1 is SGHRS, CDR2 YFSETQ, per germline. As DNA, the CDR3 is TGCGCCAGCAGGGTGGACGCATACAATGAGCAGTTCTTC. Protein sequence: CASRVDAYNEQFF.

The V and J genes are TRBV12-3 or TRBV12-4 and TRBJ2-5; the match to TRBD2 covers 10 bases. The CDR3 runs to 18 residues. The V and J ends lost 3 bases and 2 bases, in that order; junction bases with no gene match: 12. In nucleotides, the CDR3 is TGTGCCAGCAGTTTCGCGGCTAGCGGGGGTGAACCACAAGAGACCCAGTACTTC. This codes for CASSFAASGGEPQETQYF.

This clonotype was counted only a few times. The CDR3 nucleotides read TGTGCTAGTGGACCGGGTTTCGGAAACACCATATATTTT. It codes for CASGPGFGNTIYF. This chain joins TRBV12-5 and TRBJ1-3; D is undetermined. Germline V gene lookup returns CDR1 LGHNT and CDR2 FRNRAP. The CDR3 totals 13 residues. The V end lost 6 bases, the J end lost 4 bases, and 10 bases lay between the germline ends.

The chain uses TRBV30 and TRBJ1-6; a possible D gene is TRBD1 (5 bases). The V gene lost 4 bases and the J gene lost 6 bases, with 10 bases spanning the gap. This CDR3 is built from 13 residues. Germline values: CDR1 GTSNPN, CDR2 SVGIG (reference sequence). CDR3 sequence reads: CAWTGRINSPLHF. CDR3 nucleotide sequence: TGTGCCTGGACGGGACGGATTAATTCACCCCTCCACTTT.